The present entry profiles one T cell receptor beta chain with its context. TCRdb processed the RT-PCR reads anew with MiXCR; each CDR3 protein has one entry. The sample yields fewer than 500,000 distinct CDR3 sequences, 16% seen once. The data are from a study of patients and donors after allogeneic stem cell transplantation. Germline V gives CDR1 LGHDT, CDR2 YNNKEL (reference sequence). The CDR3 is 16 amino acids. The V gene end was trimmed by 3 bases and the J gene end by 1 base; junction bases not matched to a gene: 5. Input material: blood, either unsorted or a sorted T cell fraction (not recorded which). The gene calls are TRBV3-1 and TRBJ2-5, with 10 bases identical to TRBD2. This receptor was obtained from a human donor who was either an allogeneic HSCT recipient or a stem cell or donor lymphocyte infusion donor (not recorded which). It is not recorded whose cells these are; they may come from a transplant donor. Here the CDR3 DNA reads TGTGCCAGCAGCCAGCCTAGCGGGAGACTCCAAGAGACCCAGTACTTC. It codes for CASSQPSGRLQETQYF.